Listed below are T cell receptor beta chains from one sample, sequenced in a study of CD8 T cells in Susac syndrome. MiXCR was run by TCRdb on the immunoSEQ multiplex PCR reads, yielding one entry per CDR3 protein. Of some 150,000 distinct CDR3 sequences in the sample, roughly 95% are singletons; the top ten hold 0.15%. Sequenced sample: CD8+ T cells from PBMCs. Source of these receptors: a human donor with multiple sclerosis. CDR3s include the opening cysteine and the closing phenylalanine or tryptophan. A D gene is named only where the DNA matches it firmly. Where a row states a size, it is once, few, many or the class of an expanded clone; other rows omit it.

NA | TRBJ2-1 | TRBV27 | NA | CASRNDRPKTHNEQFF | TGTGCCAGCAGAAATGACAGGCCAAAGACACACAATGAGCAGTTCTTC
NA | TRBJ2-5 | TRBV13 | NA | CASSLRWETQYF | TGTGCCAGCAGCTTAAGGTGGGAGACCCAGTACTTC
TRBD2 | TRBJ2-5 | TRBV15 | once | CATTPGGPETQYF | TGTGCCACCACCCCGGGAGGGCCAGAGACCCAGTACTTC
NA | TRBJ2-2 | TRBV7-9 | NA | CASSRGQTGELFF | TGTGCCAGCAGCCGAGGACAGACCGGGGAGCTGTTTTTT
NA | TRBJ2-7 | TRBV5-1 | NA | CASSLLDSQIEQYF | TGCGCCAGCAGCTTGCTGGACAGTCAAATCGAGCAGTACTTC
NA | TRBJ1-1 | TRBV27 | NA | CASSLTRRNTEAFF | TGTGCCAGCAGTTTAACTCGAAGGAACACTGAAGCTTTCTTT
NA | TRBJ2-5 | TRBV3-1 | NA | CASSQLQDEETQYF | TGTGCCAGCAGCCAATTGCAGGACGAAGAGACCCAGTACTTC
NA | TRBJ1-2 | TRBV7-9 | NA | CASSARDWEGYGYTF | TGTGCCAGCAGCGCCCGGGACTGGGAGGGCTATGGCTACACCTTC
NA | TRBJ1-6 | TRBV7-8 | once | CASSLRQAESPLHF | TGTGCCAGCAGCTTACGTCAGGCGGAATCACCCCTCCACTTT
TRBD1 | TRBJ2-3 | TRBV29-1 | NA | CSAGPGQLNTDTQYF | TGCAGCGCAGGCCCGGGACAGCTGAACACAGATACGCAGTATTTT
NA | TRBJ2-4 | TRBV3-1 | NA | CASSQGRPENIQYF | TGTGCCAGCAGCCAGGGGCGGCCCGAAAACATTCAGTACTTC
TRBD2 | TRBJ2-3 | TRBV6-5 | NA | CASSYGWAGGTDTQYF | TGTGCCAGCAGTTACGGGTGGGCGGGGGGCACAGATACGCAGTATTTT
TRBD2 | TRBJ2-3 | TRBV7-8 | few | CASSYLAGSTDTQYF | TGTGCCAGCAGCTATTTAGCGGGAAGCACAGATACGCAGTATTTT
NA | TRBJ2-1 | TRBV5-1 | NA | CASSLTGPGEQFF | TGCGCCAGCAGCTTAACAGGGCCGGGTGAGCAGTTCTTC
NA | TRBJ2-6 | TRBV7-8 | NA | CASSWRGTMVGANVLTF | TGTGCCAGCAGCTGGAGGGGGACAATGGTTGGGGCCAACGTCCTGACTTTC
NA | TRBJ1-5 | TRBV30 | NA | CAWSSGGSSNQPQHF | TGTGCCTGGAGCTCAGGAGGGTCCAGCAATCAGCCCCAGCATTTT
NA | TRBJ2-2 | TRBV11-2 | NA | CASSLERGELFF | TGTGCCAGCAGCTTAGAGCGTGGGGAGCTGTTTTTT
NA | TRBJ1-6 | TRBV27 | NA | CASAPEGIPYNSPLHF | TGTGCCAGCGCCCCCGAGGGGATACCCTATAATTCACCCCTCCACTTT
NA | TRBJ2-3 | TRBV30 | few | CAWSVWDRGTDTQYF | TGTGCCTGGAGTGTGTGGGACCGTGGCACAGATACGCAGTATTTT
TRBD2 | TRBJ2-7 | TRBV7-9 | NA | CASLYYSGASSYEQYF | TGTGCCAGCCTATACTATAGCGGGGCGAGCTCCTACGAGCAGTACTTC
NA | TRBJ1-5 | TRBV20-1 | once | CSATPREAGPQPQHF | TGCAGTGCTACCCCTCGGGAGGCTGGTCCTCAGCCCCAGCATTTT
NA | TRBJ2-3 | TRBV12-3/TRBV12-4 | NA | CASSPDRTQYF | TGTGCCAGCAGTCCGGACAGAACGCAGTATTTT
TRBD1 | TRBJ1-2 | TRBV27 | NA | CASRLTGGYGYTF | TGTGCCAGCAGATTAACAGGGGGCTATGGCTACACCTTC